These 4 T cell receptor beta chains share one sample of origin, sequenced in a study of blood T cells in healthy people across ages (dated by TCRdb to about 2015). Receptor libraries were prepared by 5' RACE. TCRdb lists the instrument as Illumina HiSeq 2500. A second roughly 7 to 11 cycle PCR used a sample-barcoded 5' primer and a J-beta primer mix. The public reads were run again by TCRdb, first through fastp at Q25 and then through MiXCR, and only productive beta chains were kept. Each entry is one CDR3 protein sequence, shown with its most common DNA and genes. This sample has some 800,000 distinct CDR3 sequences in its table, and under 55% of those were observed once. Together, the top ten hold roughly 18% of the sample. Sequenced input: blood. The receptors were gathered from a man aged 55-75 years in good health.

The chain combines TRBV10-3 with TRBJ2-3, with D possibly TRBD1 on 6 matching bases. The CDR3 has 17 residues. The germline CDR1 and CDR2 sequences are ENHRY and SYGVKD. V was pared by 6 bases and J by 2 bases, with 21 bases between. The CDR3 region is CAISPGLDRRSTDTQYF. CDR3 nucleotides: TGTGCCATCAGCCCTGGACTTGACAGGAGATCCACAGATACGCAGTATTTT.

V is TRBV4-2 and J is TRBJ1-2; 8 nucleotides match TRBD1. Trimming removed 5 bases from V and 7 bases from J; junction bases left unmatched: 9. The CDR3 runs to 14 residues. Germline V gene lookup returns CDR1 LGHNA and CDR2 YNFKEQ. CDR3 coding DNA: TGTGCCAGCAGCGGACAGGGAATTACGAGTGGCTACACCTTC. Its translation: CASSGQGITSGYTF.

This clonotype showed up many times. This chain links TRBV29-1 with TRBJ2-7; D perhaps matches TRBD2 (7 bases). Germline loops: CDR1 SQVTM, CDR2 ANQGSEA. The V gene lost 3 bases and the J gene lost 6 bases, with 15 bases spanning the gap. This CDR3 has 13 residues. The CDR3: CSVDAGARGEQYF. The CDR3 nucleotides read TGCAGCGTTGATGCGGGGGCAAGGGGCGAGCAGTACTTC.

This clonotype was detected a few times. This chain connects TRBV24-1 to TRBJ2-5; TRBD1 is a possible D gene (6 bases). This CDR3 is built from 15 residues. Trimming cost V 0 bases and J 3 bases, with 10 bases left between them. Looked up from germline, CDR1 is KGHDR and CDR2 is SFDVKD. CDR3 sequence: CATSDLGQKEETQYF. The CDR3 DNA follows: TGTGCCACCAGTGATTTGGGACAGAAAGAAGAGACCCAGTACTTC.